The 11 T cell receptor beta chains below come from one sample, sequenced in a study of regulatory T cells in long-lasting Graves disease. Time point indicated: newly diagnosed GD, antithyroid drugs for less than 3 months. From RNA extracted from PBMCs, the TCR library was made. CDR3-region Arm-PCR and iRepertoire HTBI primers produced the TCR beta libraries. TCRdb independently ran MiXCR on the multiplex PCR reads; one entry per CDR3 protein. This table holds a few hundred thousand distinct CDR3 sequences, around 16% found once. The material sequenced was peripheral blood mononuclear cells (PBMCs), taken at new diagnosis, from a patient treated with antithyroid drugs. These receptors were obtained from a female donor with Graves disease.

Note on this clonotype: Sequence at one end of the junction differs from germline and may be a read error. This chain uses TRBV7-2 with TRBJ2-7; 10 nucleotides line up with TRBD1. The V gene's germline CDR1 is SGHTA and CDR2 FQGNSA. CDR3 length equals 15 residues. CDR3 nucleotide sequence: TGTGCCAGCAGCTCTCGGGACAGGGGTTGGCAGGAGCAGTCCTTC. This sequence encodes CASSSRDRGWQEQSF. The full variable domain, rest sourced from reference TRBV7-2 and TRBJ2-7, is GAGVSQSPSNKVTEKGKDVELRCDPISGHTALYWYRQSLGQGLEFLIYFQGNSAPDKSGLPSDRFSAERTGGSVSTLTIQRTQQEDSAVYLCASSSRDRGWQEQSFGPGTRLTVT.

J is TRBJ1-1 and V is TRBV29-1; possible D gene TRBD1, 5 bases. V lost 7 bases and J 1 base, leaving 13 bases between the germline ends. The CDR3 has 13 residues. From germline, CDR1 is SQVTM and CDR2 ANQGSEA. CDR3 sequence (DNA): TGCAGCGGCCGCAGGGAAACGAACACTGAAGCTTTCTTT. As protein: CSGRRETNTEAFF.

The table lists this clonotype with many counts. V and J are TRBV2 and TRBJ2-1; D is unresolved. This CDR3 is built from 14 residues. Trimming took 4 bases from V and 2 from J, leaving 9 bases between them. Germline CDR1 SNHLY, CDR2 FYNNEI. The CDR3 sequence is CASSGMPTYNEQFF. The CDR3 DNA reads TGTGCCAGCAGTGGGATGCCCACCTACAATGAGCAGTTCTTC.

This clonotype was recorded at least ten times. The chain recombines TRBV27 with TRBJ2-7; D is ambiguous. Germline CDR1 reads MNHEY; CDR2 reads SMNVEV (reference sequence). The CDR3 spans 10 residues. With 7 bases removed from V and 5 bases from J, the gap between germline ends came to 6 bases. CDR3 residues: CASTHDEQYF. As DNA, the CDR3 is TGTGCCAGCACCCACGACGAGCAGTACTTC.

This clonotype showed up many times. The V call is TRBV16, the J call TRBJ1-2; D possibly corresponds to TRBD1 (6 bases). V shed 8 bases and J shed 0 bases, with 16 bases lying between them. Germline V gene lookup returns CDR1 KGHSY and CDR2 FQNENV. The CDR3 has 15 amino acids. Written as DNA, the CDR3 is TGTGCCAGCCGTCGTGGGGGCGGTTCTAACTATGGCTACACCTTC. Protein sequence: CASRRGGGSNYGYTF.

Note on this clonotype: A much bigger clone sits one base away, suggesting this may be a read error. The rearrangement joins TRBV12-3 or TRBV12-4 to TRBJ1-5, with D unresolved. The CDR3 spans 15 residues. The CDR3 reads CVSSLAPQRQQPQHF. In DNA form, the CDR3 reads TGTGTCAGCAGTTTAGCGCCACAACGTCAACAGCCCCAGCATTTT.

This clonotype was detected many times. The V gene is TRBV19, the J gene TRBJ2-7; 7 nucleotides agree with TRBD1. The CDR3 contains 14 residues. Per the germline V gene, CDR1 is LNHDA and CDR2 is SQIVND (reference sequence). V shed 6 bases, J shed 3 bases, and the junction held 8 bases outside the gene matches. CDR3 amino acids: CASSRDRRGYEQYF. In DNA, the CDR3 is TGTGCCAGTAGCCGGGACAGAAGGGGCTACGAGCAGTACTTC.

This clonotype has a handful of counts. The CDR3 region is CASSRAGYVVELFF. For the CDR3, the DNA is TGTGCCAGCAGCCGAGCGGGTTATGTGGTGGAGCTGTTTTTT. This chain joins TRBV14 and TRBJ2-2, with D perhaps TRBD2 (6 bases). Germline V lookup: CDR1 SGHDN, CDR2 FVKESK. Deletions cut 4 bases from V and 10 bases from J, with 16 bases between. This CDR3 has 14 residues.

At least ten counts were recorded for this clonotype. CDR3 loop: CAIGQRSSNTEAFF. CDR3 sequence (DNA): TGTGCCATCGGACAGAGGTCTTCTAACACTGAAGCTTTCTTT. V usage is TRBV10-3 and J usage is TRBJ1-1; weak D call: TRBD1 (6 bases). Germline CDR1 ENHRY, CDR2 SYGVKD. V was cut by 8 bases and J by 2 bases, with 15 bases left in between. The length of the CDR3 is 14 residues.

This clonotype came up many times. This chain uses TRBV9 with TRBJ2-3, with a tentative D call TRBD2 (5 bases). There are 15 residues in the CDR3. The V end was cut by 0 bases, the J end by 3 bases, with 11 bases between. Germline loops: CDR1 SGDLS, CDR2 YYNGEE. This CDR3 is CASSVGPGITDTQYF. Written as DNA, the CDR3 is TGTGCCAGCAGCGTAGGTCCGGGGATAACAGATACGCAGTATTTT.

This clonotype appeared many times. The chain combines TRBV10-3 with TRBJ1-1; D possibly corresponds to TRBD1 (5 bases). Germline values: CDR1 ENHRY, CDR2 SYGVKD. The CDR3 contains 14 residues. Trimming took off 5 bases at V and 1 base at J, with 11 bases between the two ends. The CDR3 spells CAISPRDANTEAFF. Written as DNA, the CDR3 is TGTGCCATCAGTCCTCGGGACGCGAACACTGAAGCTTTCTTT.